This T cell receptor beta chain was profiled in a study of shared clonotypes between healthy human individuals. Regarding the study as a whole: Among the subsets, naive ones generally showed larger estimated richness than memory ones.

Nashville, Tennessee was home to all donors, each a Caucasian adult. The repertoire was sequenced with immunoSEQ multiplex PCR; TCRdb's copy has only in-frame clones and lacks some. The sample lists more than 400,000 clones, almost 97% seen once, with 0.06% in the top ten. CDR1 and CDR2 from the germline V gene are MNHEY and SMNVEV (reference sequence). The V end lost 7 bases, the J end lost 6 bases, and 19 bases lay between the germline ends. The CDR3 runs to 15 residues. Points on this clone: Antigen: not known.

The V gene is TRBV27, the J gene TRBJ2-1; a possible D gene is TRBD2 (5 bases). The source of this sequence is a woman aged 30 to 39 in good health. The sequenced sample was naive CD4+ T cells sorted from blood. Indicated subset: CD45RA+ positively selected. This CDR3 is CASTPLGGVVNEQFF. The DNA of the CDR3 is TGTGCCAGCACCCCTCTAGGAGGTGTAGTCAATGAGCAGTTCTTC.